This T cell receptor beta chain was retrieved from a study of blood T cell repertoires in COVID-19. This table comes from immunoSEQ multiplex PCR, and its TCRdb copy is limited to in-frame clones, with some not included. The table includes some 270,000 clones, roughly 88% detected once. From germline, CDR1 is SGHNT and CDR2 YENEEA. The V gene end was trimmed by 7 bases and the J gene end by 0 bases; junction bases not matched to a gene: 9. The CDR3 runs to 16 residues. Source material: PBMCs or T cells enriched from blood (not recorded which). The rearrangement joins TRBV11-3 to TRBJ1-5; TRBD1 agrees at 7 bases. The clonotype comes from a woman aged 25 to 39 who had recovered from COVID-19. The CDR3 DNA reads TGTGCCAGCAATTTCCGGGACAGTTATAGCAATCAGCCCCAGCATTTT. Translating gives CASNFRDSYSNQPQHF.